This TCR beta chain was sequenced during a study of blood T cells in healthy people across ages. A second PCR, run for about 6 to 11 cycles, used a sample-barcoded 5' primer plus a J-beta primer mix. TCRdb re-called the 5' RACE reads through MiXCR, storing one row per CDR3 protein. The table includes around 1,500,000 distinct CDR3 sequences, roughly 40% detected once. The CDR3 extends over 16 amino acids. Germline V gene sequence: CDR1 DFQATT, CDR2 SNEGSKA (reference sequence). V was shortened by 0 bases and J by 2 bases, with 15 bases between the two germline ends. The V and J genes are TRBV20-1 and TRBJ2-3, with D perhaps given as TRBD1 or TRBD2 (6 bases each). The clonotype was recovered from a woman aged 18-30 years in good health. Sequenced material: blood. In DNA form, the CDR3 reads TGCAGTGCTAGAGAGGGGGCGGGGATCATCACAGATACGCAGTATTTT. Encoded protein: CSAREGAGIITDTQYF.